The sample holds one count of the clone carrying this TCR beta chain. The source of the sample is a study of blood T cell repertoires in COVID-19. Libraries were prepared by immunoSEQ multiplex PCR; TCRdb keeps only in-frame clonotypes and omits some of them. The sample lists approximately 180,000 clones; roughly 87% were seen once. This CDR3 comprises 13 residues. The ends were cut back, 6 bases at V and 6 bases at J, with 12 bases in the middle. In terms of age and location, participants ranged from about 18 to 90 years and lived in approximately 26 US areas. Donors were grouped by their self-reported clinical history.

This TCR came from a human donor with acute COVID-19. The donor label of this sample is uncertain. This chain connects TRBV12-3 or TRBV12-4 to TRBJ1-5, with D possibly being TRBD1 (6 bases). Sequenced sample: PBMCs or T cells enriched from blood (not recorded which). The CDR3 DNA reads as TGTGCCAGCAGCCTAAGGGGGGGTCAGCCCCAGCATTTT. Its translation: CASSLRGGQPQHF.